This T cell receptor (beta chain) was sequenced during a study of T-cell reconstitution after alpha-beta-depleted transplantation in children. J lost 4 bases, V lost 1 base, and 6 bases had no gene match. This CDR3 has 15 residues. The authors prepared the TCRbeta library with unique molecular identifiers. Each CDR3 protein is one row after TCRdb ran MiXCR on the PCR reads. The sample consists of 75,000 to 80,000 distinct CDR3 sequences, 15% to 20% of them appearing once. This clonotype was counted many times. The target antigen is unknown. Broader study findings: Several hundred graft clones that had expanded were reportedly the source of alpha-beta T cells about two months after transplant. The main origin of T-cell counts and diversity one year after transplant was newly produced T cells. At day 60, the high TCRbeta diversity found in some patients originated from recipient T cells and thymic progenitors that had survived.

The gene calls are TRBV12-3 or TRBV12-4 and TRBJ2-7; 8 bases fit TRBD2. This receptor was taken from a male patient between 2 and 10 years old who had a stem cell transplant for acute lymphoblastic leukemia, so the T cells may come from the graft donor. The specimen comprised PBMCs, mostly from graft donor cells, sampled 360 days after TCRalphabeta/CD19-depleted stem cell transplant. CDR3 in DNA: TGTGCCAGCAGTTTAGAAGCGGGAGCGCCTTACGAGCAGTACTTC. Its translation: CASSLEAGAPYEQYF.